One and the same sample provided the 11 T cell receptor beta chains below, sequenced in a study of shared clonotypes between healthy human individuals (dated by TCRdb to the early 2020s). Library method: the immunoSEQ multiplex PCR assay. Here the immuneACCESS table is served through TCRdb, limited to in-frame sequences with V and J called. Missing clones are a known gap in these copies; in checked studies unresolved V genes cover under half, and the rest lacks a known reason. The sample records 450,000 to 500,000 clones, 76% of which are singletons. The top ten clonotypes cover 10% to 15% of the sample. Specimen: PBMCs. The source of these receptors is a woman between 40 and 55 years old in good health. Some clones in this sample may be carry-over from other donors' samples.

This clone was seen only a few times. This chain links TRBV4-3 with TRBJ2-5; D uncertain. CDR3 size: 13 residues. V dropped 0 bases and J dropped 3 bases, with 5 bases sitting between them. Per germline, CDR1 LGHNA and CDR2 YSLEER. The DNA of the CDR3 is TGCGCCAGCAGCCAAGACCGGAAAGAGACCCAGTACTTC. Protein product: CASSQDRKETQYF.

This chain connects TRBV11-2 to TRBJ2-6, with no clear D. Germline lookup yields CDR1 SGHAT and CDR2 FQNNGV. This CDR3 spans 17 amino acids. V was shortened by 2 bases and J by 0 bases, with 11 bases between the two germline ends. DNA of the CDR3: TGTGCCAGCAGCTTATGGTCAGTGCTCTCTGGGGCCAACGTCCTGACTTTC. Translating it yields CASSLWSVLSGANVLTF.

Worth noting for this clone: At the DNA level, this CDR3 is encoded by other sequences in the same sample as well. The V and J genes are TRBV5-4 and TRBJ2-3; a weak D match, TRBD1 (5 bases). Germline CDR1 is SGHNT and CDR2 is YYREEE (reference sequence). The CDR3 sequence is 15 residues long. The V and J ends lost 0 bases and 3 bases respectively, with 11 bases between them. CDR3 sequence reads: CASSLAGSGTDTQYF. Here the CDR3 DNA reads TGTGCCAGCAGCTTGGCAGGGTCCGGGACAGATACGCAGTATTTT.

The chain links TRBV6-4 to TRBJ2-1; the match to TRBD2 covers 15 bases. Trimming removed 6 bases from V and 3 bases from J; junction bases left unmatched: 3. CDR1 is MRHNA and CDR2 is SNTAGT in the germline V gene. The CDR3 has 16 amino acids. CDR3 sequence reads: CASSGLAGGDYNEQFF. The CDR3 DNA reads as TGTGCCAGCAGCGGACTAGCGGGAGGGGACTACAATGAGCAGTTCTTC.

The table lists this clone with a few counts. The chain employs TRBV6-6 and TRBJ1-4; D gene ambiguous. CDR1 is MNHNY and CDR2 is SVGAGI in the germline V gene (reference sequence). Trimming removed 5 bases from V and 4 bases from J, with 11 bases in between. The CDR3 consists of 14 residues. CDR3: CASSQTRVNEKLFF. Here the CDR3 DNA reads TGTGCCAGCAGTCAGACGCGGGTTAATGAAAAACTGTTTTTT.

This clone was recorded once. The V and J genes are TRBV7-6 and TRBJ2-3, with 8 bases fitting TRBD1. V trimming: 3 bases; J trimming: 6 bases; junction bases outside the gene matches: 2. This CDR3 comprises 13 residues. Germline values: CDR1 SGHVS, CDR2 FNYEAQ. The CDR3: CASSLTGADTQYF. The CDR3 region has the DNA TGTGCCAGCAGCTTGACAGGGGCGGATACGCAGTATTTT.

V and J are TRBV28 and TRBJ1-1, with a weak D call TRBD1 (6 bases). CDR1 is MDHEN, CDR2 SYDVKM, per germline. CDR3 length: 16 amino acids. V lost 6 bases to trimming and J lost 0 bases, with 17 bases between them. The CDR3 loop is CASSVQGRSMNTEAFF. In DNA form, the CDR3 reads TGTGCCAGCAGCGTCCAGGGGAGGTCGATGAACACTGAAGCTTTCTTT.

The chain recombines TRBV7-2 with TRBJ2-5; TRBD2 matches 8 bases. This CDR3 is 16 amino acids long. Per the germline V gene, CDR1 is SGHTA and CDR2 is FQGNSA. V dropped 7 bases and J dropped 2; count of bases not matched to a gene: 12. CDR3 nucleotides: TGTGCCAGCACTCCGTCGGGGGGGGGAAGGCAAGAGACCCAGTACTTC. Amino acids: CASTPSGGGRQETQYF.

J is TRBJ2-7 and V is TRBV28; a possible D gene is TRBD2 (6 bases). There are 16 residues in the CDR3. Trimming pared 5 bases from V and 0 bases from J, leaving 17 bases between. Per germline, CDR1 MDHEN and CDR2 SYDVKM. The CDR3 nucleotides are TGTGCCAGCAGTCCGCCGGGACTGAGGAGCTCCTACGAGCAGTACTTC. Translating gives CASSPPGLRSSYEQYF.

The chain links TRBV6-5 to TRBJ1-4; TRBD1 aligns across 7 bases. This CDR3 contains 13 residues. With 5 bases clipped from V and 14 bases from J, the junction kept 11 bases outside the gene matches. CDR1 is MNHEY, CDR2 SVGAGI, per germline. CDR3 region: CASSGRQGSMLFF. DNA for the CDR3: TGTGCCAGCAGTGGACGACAGGGCTCTATGCTGTTTTTT.

Regarding this clone: Other DNA sequences in the sample encode the same CDR3. The V gene is TRBV9, the J gene TRBJ1-1; tentatively, D is TRBD1 (5 bases). Deletions cut 0 bases from V and 5 bases from J, with 8 bases between. This CDR3 comprises 13 residues. CDR1 SGDLS and CDR2 YYNGEE come from the germline V gene. The CDR3 reads CASSVGRGTEAFF. The CDR3 bases are TGTGCCAGCAGCGTAGGGCGGGGGACTGAAGCTTTCTTT.